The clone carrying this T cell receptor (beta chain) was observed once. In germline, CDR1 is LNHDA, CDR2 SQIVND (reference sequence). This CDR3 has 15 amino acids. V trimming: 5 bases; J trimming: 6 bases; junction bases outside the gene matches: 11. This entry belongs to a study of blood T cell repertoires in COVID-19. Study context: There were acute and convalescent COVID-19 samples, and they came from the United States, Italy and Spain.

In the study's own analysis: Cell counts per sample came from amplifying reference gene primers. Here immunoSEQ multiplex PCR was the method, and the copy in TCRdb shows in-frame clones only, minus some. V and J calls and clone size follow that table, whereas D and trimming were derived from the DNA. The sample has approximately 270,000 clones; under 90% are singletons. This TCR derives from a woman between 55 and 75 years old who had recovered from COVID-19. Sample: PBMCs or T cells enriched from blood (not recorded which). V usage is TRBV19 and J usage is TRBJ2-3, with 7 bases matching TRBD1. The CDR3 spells CASSLQGTVGDTQYF. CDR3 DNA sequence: TGTGCCAGTAGTTTACAGGGGACCGTTGGGGATACGCAGTATTTT. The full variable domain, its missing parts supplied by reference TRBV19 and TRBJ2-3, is DGGITQSPKYLFRKEGQNVTLSCEQNLNHDAMYWYRQDPGQGLRLIYYSQIVNDFQKGDIAEGYSVSREKKESFPLTVTSAQKNPTAFYLCASSLQGTVGDTQYFGPGTRLTVL.